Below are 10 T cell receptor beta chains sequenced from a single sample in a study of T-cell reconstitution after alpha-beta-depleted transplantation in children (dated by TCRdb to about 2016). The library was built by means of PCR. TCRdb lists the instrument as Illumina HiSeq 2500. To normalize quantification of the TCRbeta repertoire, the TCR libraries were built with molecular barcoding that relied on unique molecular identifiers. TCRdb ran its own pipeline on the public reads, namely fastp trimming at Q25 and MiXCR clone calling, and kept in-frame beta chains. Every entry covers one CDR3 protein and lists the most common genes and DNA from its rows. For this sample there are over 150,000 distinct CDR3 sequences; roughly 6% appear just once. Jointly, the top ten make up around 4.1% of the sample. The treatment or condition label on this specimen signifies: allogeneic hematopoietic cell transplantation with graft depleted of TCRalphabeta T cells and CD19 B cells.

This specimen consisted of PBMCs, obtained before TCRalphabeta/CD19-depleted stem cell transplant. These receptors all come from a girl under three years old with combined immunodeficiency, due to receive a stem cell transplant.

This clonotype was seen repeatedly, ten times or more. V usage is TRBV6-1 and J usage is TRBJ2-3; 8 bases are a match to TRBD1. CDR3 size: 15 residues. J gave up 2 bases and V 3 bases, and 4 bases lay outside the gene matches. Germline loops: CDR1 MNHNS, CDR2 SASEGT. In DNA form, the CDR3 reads TGTGCCAGCAGTGACCGACAGGGGCTCACAGATACGCAGTATTTT. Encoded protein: CASSDRQGLTDTQYF.

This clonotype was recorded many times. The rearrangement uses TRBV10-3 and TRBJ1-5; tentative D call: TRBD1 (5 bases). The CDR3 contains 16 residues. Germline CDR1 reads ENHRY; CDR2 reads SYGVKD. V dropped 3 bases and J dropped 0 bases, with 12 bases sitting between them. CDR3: CAISDLGHPSNQPQHF. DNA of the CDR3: TGTGCCATCAGTGACCTTGGACACCCTAGCAATCAGCCCCAGCATTTT.

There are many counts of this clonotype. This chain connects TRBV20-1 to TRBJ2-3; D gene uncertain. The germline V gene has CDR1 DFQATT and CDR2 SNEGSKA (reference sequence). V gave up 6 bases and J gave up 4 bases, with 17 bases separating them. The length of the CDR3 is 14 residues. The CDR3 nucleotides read TGCAGTGCCCTCCCACCGGGTTTCGCAGATACGCAGTATTTT. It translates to CSALPPGFADTQYF.

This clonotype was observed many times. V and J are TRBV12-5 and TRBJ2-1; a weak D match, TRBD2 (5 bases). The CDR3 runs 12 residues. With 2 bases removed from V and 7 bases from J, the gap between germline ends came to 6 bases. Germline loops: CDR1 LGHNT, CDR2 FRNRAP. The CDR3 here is CASGLSGNEQFF. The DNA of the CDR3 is TGTGCTAGTGGTTTGTCGGGGAATGAGCAGTTCTTC. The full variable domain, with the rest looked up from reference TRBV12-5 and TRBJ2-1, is DARVTQTPRHKVTEMGQEVTMRCQPILGHNTVFWYRQTMMQGLELLAYFRNRAPLDDSGMPKDRFSAEMPDATLATLKIQPSEPRDSAVYFCASGLSGNEQFFGPGTRLTVL.

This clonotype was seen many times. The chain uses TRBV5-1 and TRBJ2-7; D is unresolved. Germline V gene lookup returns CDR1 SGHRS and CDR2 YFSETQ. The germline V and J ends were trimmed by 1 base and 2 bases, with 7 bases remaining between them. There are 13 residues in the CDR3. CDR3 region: CASSLNLAYEQYF. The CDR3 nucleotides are TGCGCCAGCAGCTTGAACTTGGCCTACGAGCAGTACTTC. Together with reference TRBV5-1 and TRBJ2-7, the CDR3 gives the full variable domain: KAGVTQTPRYLIKTRGQQVTLSCSPISGHRSVSWYQQTPGQGLQFLFEYFSETQRNKGNFPGRFSGRQFSNSRSEMNVSTLELGDSALYLCASSLNLAYEQYFGPGTRLTVT.

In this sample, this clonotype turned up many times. The CDR3 spells CSVEKLDGSTGELFF. In DNA, the CDR3 is TGCAGCGTTGAAAAATTAGACGGTAGCACCGGGGAGCTGTTTTTT. The gene calls are TRBV29-1 and TRBJ2-2; D unclear. CDR3 length equals 15 residues. The V and J ends lost 2 bases and 4 bases respectively, with 14 bases between them. Germline V gene data show CDR1 as SQVTM and CDR2 as ANQGSEA.

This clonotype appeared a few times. In DNA, the CDR3 is TGTGCCGGGGGACTAGCCCGCAATGAGCAGTTCTTC. It yields the protein CAGGLARNEQFF. This chain links TRBV6-2 or TRBV6-3 with TRBJ2-1, with 9 positions matching TRBD2. The trim removed 11 bases at V and 6 bases at J, leaving 5 bases unmatched. Germline CDR1 and CDR2: MNHEY and SVGEGT. CDR3 size: 12 residues.

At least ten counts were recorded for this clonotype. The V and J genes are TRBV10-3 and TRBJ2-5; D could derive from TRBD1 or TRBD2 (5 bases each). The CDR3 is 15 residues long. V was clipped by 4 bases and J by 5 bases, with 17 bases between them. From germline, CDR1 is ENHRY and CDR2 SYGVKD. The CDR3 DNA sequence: TGTGCCATCAGTGCTTTTCGAGGGGAAGGGGAGACCCAGTACTTC. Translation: CAISAFRGEGETQYF.

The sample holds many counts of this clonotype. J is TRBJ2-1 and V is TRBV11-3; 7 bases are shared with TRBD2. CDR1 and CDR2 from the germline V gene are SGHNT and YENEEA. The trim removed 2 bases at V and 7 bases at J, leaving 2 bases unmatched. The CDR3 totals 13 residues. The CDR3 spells CASSLFGGNEQFF. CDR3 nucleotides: TGTGCCAGCAGCTTATTCGGGGGGAATGAGCAGTTCTTC.

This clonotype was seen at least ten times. CDR3: CAISAWAGVVSYNEQFF. The CDR3 DNA sequence: TGTGCCATCAGTGCGTGGGCGGGGGTTGTCTCCTACAATGAGCAGTTCTTC. This chain joins TRBV10-3 and TRBJ2-1, with TRBD2 matching over 7 bases. The CDR3 contains 17 residues. V shed 4 bases, J shed 0 bases, and the junction held 9 bases outside the gene matches. Germline V lookup: CDR1 ENHRY, CDR2 SYGVKD.